This T cell receptor beta chain was identified in a study of cytomegalovirus exposure and HLA in healthy donors. This table comes from immunoSEQ multiplex PCR, and its TCRdb copy is limited to in-frame clones, with some not included. The sample contains 55,000 to 75,000 clones, roughly nine tenths of which appear only once. Study observations and caveats: A list of around 160 TCR beta chains associated with cytomegalovirus was given. Most TCR sequences were rare, but some public TCRs occurred in many donors.

Per the germline V gene, CDR1 is SGDLS and CDR2 is YYNGEE. The CDR3 is 17 residues long. V was clipped by 3 bases and J by 0 bases, with 16 bases between them. As regards this clone: Its antigen remains unknown.

The origin of this receptor is a man aged 18 to 30 in good health and CMV-seronegative. Input material: PBMCs. The V gene is TRBV9, the J gene TRBJ2-1; the D gene is possibly TRBD2 (5 bases). CDR3 region: CASSGYSMRDSYNEQFF. Written as DNA, the CDR3 is TGTGCCAGCAGCGGGTACTCTATGAGGGACTCCTACAATGAGCAGTTCTTC. The whole variable domain, filled in from reference TRBV9 and TRBJ2-1, reads DSGVTQTPKHLITATGQRVTLRCSPRSGDLSVYWYQQSLDQGLQFLIQYYNGEERAKGNILERFSAQQFPDLHSELNLSSLELGDSALYFCASSGYSMRDSYNEQFFGPGTRLTVL.